Each of the 26 T cell receptor beta chains below was sequenced from the same sample in a study of CD4 T cells in relation to SARS-CoV-2 and coronaviruses. Sequencing used immunoSEQ multiplex PCR; TCRdb keeps in-frame clones, though not all of them. The sample lists under 20,000 clones, about four fifths seen once, with 25% to 35% in the top ten. Before the COVID-19 pandemic, during about 2011-2019, CD4+ T cells were taken from unexposed donors. After about 10 days of culture, CD4+ T cells were isolated. Their target antigens are unknown. The material sequenced was CD4+ T cells from PBMCs, cultured in vitro. The receptors shown here come from a human donor in good health.

CDR3 sequence reads: CASSLLGQGGGVKNIQYF. CDR3 coding DNA: TGTGCCAGCAGCTTGTTGGGACAGGGAGGGGGGGTCAAAAACATTCAGTACTTC. V usage is TRBV5-6 and J usage is TRBJ2-4, with 9 bases fitting TRBD1. CDR3 length: 18 residues. The germline CDR1 and CDR2 sequences are SGHDT and YYEEEE. The V and J ends lost 1 base and 3 bases, in that order; junction bases with no gene match: 11.

The rearrangement joins TRBV11-2 to TRBJ2-7; D might be TRBD2 (5 bases). The CDR3 covers 14 residues. Germline assignment: CDR1 SGHAT and CDR2 FQNNGV. Trimming removed 1 base from V and 3 bases from J, with 10 bases in between. The chain's CDR3 is CASSLGGLVYEQYF. CDR3 nucleotide sequence: TGTGCCAGCAGCTTAGGAGGACTTGTCTACGAGCAGTACTTC. Together with reference TRBV11-2 and TRBJ2-7, the CDR3 gives the full variable domain: EAGVAQSPRYKIIEKRQSVAFWCNPISGHATLYWYQQILGQGPKLLIQFQNNGVVDDSQLPKDRFSAERLKGVDSTLKIQPAKLEDSAVYLCASSLGGLVYEQYFGPGTRLTVT.

The V and J genes are TRBV6-5 and TRBJ1-2; unclear D gene. The CDR3 runs 11 residues. Germline loops: CDR1 MNHEY, CDR2 SVGAGI. V was trimmed by 9 bases and J by 4 bases, leaving 9 bases between them. CDR3 coding DNA: TGTGCCAGTTCAGGCGGCTATGGCTACACCTTC. Its translation is CASSGGYGYTF.

This rearrangement joins TRBV7-8 to TRBJ2-3, with D unresolved. Germline CDR1 SGHVS, CDR2 FQNEAQ. The CDR3 has 14 residues. Trimming pared 3 bases from V and 4 bases from J, leaving 11 bases between. The CDR3 DNA is TGTGCCAGCAGCTTCCAACTTACCTCAGATACGCAGTATTTT. It yields the protein CASSFQLTSDTQYF.

This chain links TRBV27 with TRBJ1-2, with TRBD1 identical over 7 bases. The CDR3 extends over 14 amino acids. V dropped 6 bases and J dropped 5; count of bases not matched to a gene: 9. The V gene's germline CDR1 is MNHEY and CDR2 SMNVEV (reference sequence). In nucleotides, the CDR3 is TGTGCCAGCAGCTTACGGGACAGCATTTATGGCTACACCTTC. Encoded protein: CASSLRDSIYGYTF.

This clone was recorded only once. The V gene is TRBV5-4, the J gene TRBJ2-5; a weak D match, TRBD1 (6 bases). Germline V gene data show CDR1 as SGHNT and CDR2 as YYREEE (reference sequence). This CDR3 is built from 13 residues. Deletions cut 4 bases from V and 4 bases from J, with 11 bases between. As DNA, the CDR3 is TGTGCCAGCAGCGTAACAGGGTCAGAGACCCAGTACTTC. Translating gives CASSVTGSETQYF.

The J gene is TRBJ1-4, the V gene TRBV5-1, with a weak D call TRBD1 (6 bases). This CDR3 has 16 residues. V was cut by 0 bases and J by 2 bases, with 11 bases left in between. CDR1 is SGHRS, CDR2 YFSETQ, per germline. The CDR3 protein is CASSLVRGPTNEKLFF. The CDR3 region has the DNA TGCGCCAGCAGCTTGGTCAGGGGCCCCACTAATGAAAAACTGTTTTTT.

This sequence joins TRBV7-2 and TRBJ1-1; maybe TRBD1 (6 bases). The germline V gene has CDR1 SGHTA and CDR2 FQGNSA. V was clipped by 5 bases and J by 3 bases, with 16 bases between them. The CDR3 consists of 15 residues. This CDR3 reads CASSLQQGSHTEAFF. The CDR3 DNA is TGTGCCAGCAGCCTCCAACAGGGATCGCACACTGAAGCTTTCTTT. The variable domain in full, with the rest retrieved from reference TRBV7-2 and TRBJ1-1, is GAGVSQSPSNKVTEKGKDVELRCDPISGHTALYWYRQSLGQGLEFLIYFQGNSAPDKSGLPSDRFSAERTGGSVSTLTIQRTQQEDSAVYLCASSLQQGSHTEAFFGQGTRLTVV.

V is TRBV5-8 and J is TRBJ2-3; 8 bases are shared with TRBD1. The CDR3 length is 14 residues. Looked up from germline, CDR1 is SGHTS and CDR2 is YDEGEE. Trimming took 4 bases from V and 3 from J; bases not matched to a gene: 4. Written as DNA, the CDR3 is TGTGCCAGCAGCCTCGGGACAGGTACAGATACGCAGTATTTT. It translates to CASSLGTGTDTQYF.

This clone was recorded a few times. The chain carries TRBV19 and TRBJ2-7; 8 bases map to TRBD1. V shed 4 bases, J shed 0 bases, and the junction held 8 bases outside the gene matches. Germline CDR1 and CDR2: LNHDA and SQIVND (reference sequence). The CDR3 totals 16 residues. CDR3 sequence (DNA): TGTGCCAGTAGTACCCCTTCCGGGACAGGCTCCTACGAGCAGTACTTC. This codes for CASSTPSGTGSYEQYF.

This clone was recorded a few times. The V call is TRBV19, the J call TRBJ1-5, with D unclear. Between the trimmed V and J ends, which lost 6 bases and 3 bases, there was a span of 18 bases. The V gene's germline CDR1 is LNHDA and CDR2 SQIVND (reference sequence). This CDR3 contains 16 residues. CDR3 nucleotide sequence: TGTGCCAGTAGCAAACGAACCGAGGGTGTCAATCAGCCCCAGCATTTT. This gives the protein CASSKRTEGVNQPQHF.

The chain has TRBV30 and TRBJ1-5; weak D call: TRBD1 (5 bases). CDR1 is GTSNPN and CDR2 is SVGIG in the germline V gene (reference sequence). This CDR3 comprises 13 residues. V was shortened by 2 bases and J by 6 bases, with 11 bases between the two germline ends. The CDR3 loop reads CAWSRERGQPQHF. The CDR3 bases are TGTGCCTGGAGTCGGGAGAGGGGTCAGCCCCAGCATTTT.

The chain uses TRBV4-2 and TRBJ2-2; 8 nucleotides agree with TRBD2. Germline V lookup: CDR1 LGHNA, CDR2 YNFKEQ. V lost 1 base, J lost 1 base, and 8 bases stayed unmatched. This CDR3 contains 18 residues. CDR3 in DNA: TGTGCCAGCAGCCAAGTAGGCGCGGGAGGATGGAACACCGGGGAGCTGTTTTTT. Its protein product is CASSQVGAGGWNTGELFF.

This rearrangement joins TRBV2 to TRBJ2-1; 11 bases align to TRBD2. CDR1 and CDR2 (germline): SNHLY, FYNNEI. V shed 9 bases, J shed 8 bases, and the junction held 12 bases outside the gene matches. There are 15 residues in the CDR3. CDR3 residues: CASPIGLAGGDEQFF. The CDR3 coding sequence is TGTGCCAGTCCGATTGGGCTAGCGGGGGGTGATGAGCAGTTCTTC.

V and J are TRBV5-1 and TRBJ2-7; D is ambiguous. Trimming removed 4 bases at V and 3 bases at J, with 17 bases between. The CDR3 has 15 amino acids. The germline V gene encodes CDR1 SGHRS and CDR2 YFSETQ. The CDR3 DNA follows: TGCGCCAGCAGCCGGTGGGCCGTGACCGGCTACGAGCAGTACTTC. The encoded protein is CASSRWAVTGYEQYF.

This clone was seen a handful of times. The chain carries TRBV6-2 or TRBV6-3 and TRBJ1-5; maybe TRBD1 (5 bases). The CDR3 runs to 14 residues. The V end lost 5 bases, the J end lost 0 bases, and 8 bases lay between the germline ends. CDR1 is MNHEY, CDR2 SVGEGT, per germline. Here the CDR3 DNA reads TGTGCCAGCAGTCAGGGTTATAGCAATCAGCCCCAGCATTTT. Encoded protein: CASSQGYSNQPQHF.

This clone was recorded only once. A junction end diverges from the germline sequence, so it may reflect a read error. The chain carries TRBV5-4 and TRBJ2-3, with TRBD2 as a possible D gene (6 bases). Germline CDR1 reads SGHNT; CDR2 reads YYREEE (reference sequence). The CDR3 is made up of 12 amino acids. The CDR3 sequence is CASSLGGDTQYF. CDR3 coding DNA: TGTGCCAGCAGTTTGGGGGGTGATACGCAGTATTTT.

In this sample, this clone turned up a few times. The chain links TRBV5-4 to TRBJ2-3; perhaps TRBD2 as D (6 bases). CDR3 length: 15 amino acids. Germline V gene sequence: CDR1 SGHNT, CDR2 YYREEE (reference sequence). Trimming took off 7 bases at V and 0 bases at J, with 15 bases between the two ends. The CDR3 loop is CASSDGGTSTDTQYF. In DNA form, the CDR3 reads TGTGCCAGCTCGGATGGGGGGACTAGCACAGATACGCAGTATTTT.

The chain uses TRBV9 and TRBJ1-3; TRBD1 matches 10 bases. V lost 3 bases, J lost 4 bases, and 4 bases stayed unmatched. The germline V gene has CDR1 SGDLS and CDR2 YYNGEE. The CDR3 spans 15 residues. The CDR3 DNA follows: TGTGCCAGCAGCGCCGACAGGGGGCAAGGAAACACCATATATTTT. It is translated as CASSADRGQGNTIYF.

This clone was counted once. This chain connects TRBV11-2 to TRBJ2-2; D assignment may be TRBD1 or TRBD2 (6 bases each). V was clipped by 6 bases and J by 1 base, with 12 bases between them. From germline, CDR1 is SGHAT and CDR2 FQNNGV. The CDR3 has 15 residues. CDR3: CASRLGGMNTGELFF. In nucleotides, the CDR3 is TGTGCCAGCAGACTAGGGGGGATGAACACCGGGGAGCTGTTTTTT.

The chain employs TRBV10-3 and TRBJ2-7; 13 nucleotides align to TRBD2. V lost 0 bases and J lost 4; bases outside the gene matches: 9. The germline gives CDR1 ENHRY, CDR2 SYGVKD. The CDR3 runs 18 residues. CDR3 amino acids: CAISESTRLAGGKYEQYF. The CDR3 DNA follows: TGTGCCATCAGTGAGTCGACTCGACTAGCGGGAGGTAAATACGAGCAGTACTTC.

The chain has TRBV19 and TRBJ1-2; D not resolved. The CDR3 runs 13 residues. Germline CDR1 and CDR2: LNHDA and SQIVND (reference sequence). Trimming shortened V by 3 bases and J by 3 bases, and 8 bases separated the two germline ends. CDR3 residues: CASSMPADYGYTF. DNA of the CDR3: TGTGCCAGTAGTATGCCGGCGGACTATGGCTACACCTTC.

The chain couples TRBV7-2 to TRBJ1-5; no clear D. Trimming shortened V by 5 bases and J by 4 bases, and 9 bases separated the two germline ends. The CDR3 spans 13 residues. Germline V CDR1 and CDR2: SGHTA, FQGNSA. The CDR3 region has the DNA TGTGCCAGCAGCAACAGAGTAAATCAGCCCCAGCATTTT. Its protein is CASSNRVNQPQHF.

The rearrangement joins TRBV4-2 to TRBJ2-7; TRBD1 or TRBD2 may be the D gene (7 bases each). V was shortened by 3 bases and J by 3 bases, with 12 bases between the two germline ends. The length of the CDR3 is 14 residues. The germline CDR1 and CDR2 sequences are LGHNA and YNFKEQ. The CDR3 DNA reads as TGTGCCAGCAGCCAGACAGGGAGGGGCTACGAGCAGTACTTC. Its protein is CASSQTGRGYEQYF.

The chain couples TRBV5-5 to TRBJ1-5; weak D call: TRBD1 (6 bases). Trimming cost V 4 bases and J 0 bases, with 17 bases left between them. CDR3 size: 17 residues. Germline loops: CDR1 SGHKS, CDR2 YYEKEE (reference sequence). The CDR3 here is CASSTGRGTNSNQPQHF. The CDR3 DNA reads TGTGCCAGCAGCACGGGCCGTGGGACAAATAGCAATCAGCCCCAGCATTTT.

For the CDR3, the DNA is TGTGCCAGCAGCCCCACGGGAGGGCTGAACACTGAAGCTTTCTTT. Protein sequence: CASSPTGGLNTEAFF. The V and J genes are TRBV3-1 (or the pseudogene TRBV3-2) and TRBJ1-1; no clear D gene. CDR1 LGHDT and CDR2 YNNKEL come from the germline V gene (reference sequence). V was clipped by 4 bases and J by 0 bases, with 12 bases between them. CDR3 length: 15 amino acids.